This T cell receptor (beta chain) came from a study of regulatory T cells in long-lasting Graves disease. Study results and caveats: Segments TRBV28, TRBJ1-2 and TRBJ2-5 showed preferential usage in persistent disease.

As to time point: newly diagnosed GD, antithyroid drugs for less than 3 months. The TCR library used RNA extracted from PBMCs. Xi'an, China, was home to the endocrinology department that provided patients. On this clonotype: Its specificity is unknown.

Germline-derived CDR1 and CDR2 are SGHAT and FQNNGV. Trimming removed 5 bases from V and 2 bases from J, with 13 bases in between. The CDR3 extends over 15 amino acids. Construction of TCR beta libraries relied on iRepertoire HTBI primers and on Arm-PCR targeting CDR3 regions. TCRdb itself ran the multiplex PCR reads through MiXCR, one entry per CDR3 protein. Of some 410,000 distinct CDR3 sequences in the sample, over 15% were seen once. These data were also filed under a second study, of T cells in Graves' hyperthyroidism and ophthalmopathy.

The source is a woman in her twenties or thirties with Graves disease. This chain joins TRBV11-2 and TRBJ2-1, with D possibly being TRBD2 (5 bases). The sequencing used peripheral blood mononuclear cells (PBMCs), collected at new diagnosis, from a patient treated with antithyroid drugs. CDR3 in amino acids: CASSQVSSPYNEQFF. Here the CDR3 DNA reads TGTGCCAGCAGCCAAGTTTCTAGCCCCTACAATGAGCAGTTCTTC.